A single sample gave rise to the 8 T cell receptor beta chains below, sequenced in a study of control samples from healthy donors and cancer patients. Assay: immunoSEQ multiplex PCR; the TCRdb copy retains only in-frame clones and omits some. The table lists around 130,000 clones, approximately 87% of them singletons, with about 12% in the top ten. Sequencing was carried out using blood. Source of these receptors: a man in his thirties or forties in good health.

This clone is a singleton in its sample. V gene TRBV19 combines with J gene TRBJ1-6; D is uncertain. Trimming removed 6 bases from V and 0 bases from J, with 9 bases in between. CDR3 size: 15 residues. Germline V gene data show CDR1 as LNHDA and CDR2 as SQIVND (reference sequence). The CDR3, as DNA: TGTGCCAGTAGACAGTTCAGCTCCTATAATTCACCCCTCCACTTT. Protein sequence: CASRQFSSYNSPLHF.

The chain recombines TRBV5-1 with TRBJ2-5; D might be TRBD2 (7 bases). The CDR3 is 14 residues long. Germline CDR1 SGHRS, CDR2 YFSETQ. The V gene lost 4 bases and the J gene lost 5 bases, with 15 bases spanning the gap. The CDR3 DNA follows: TGCGCCAGCAGCGCATGGGGGGGGCCTGAGACCCAGTACTTC. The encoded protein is CASSAWGGPETQYF.

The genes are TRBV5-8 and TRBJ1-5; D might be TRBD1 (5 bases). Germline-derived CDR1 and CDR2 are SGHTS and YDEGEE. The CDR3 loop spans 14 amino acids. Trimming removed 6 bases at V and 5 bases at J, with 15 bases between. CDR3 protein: CASTIWEGHQPQHF. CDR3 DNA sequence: TGTGCCAGCACCATCTGGGAGGGGCATCAGCCCCAGCATTTT. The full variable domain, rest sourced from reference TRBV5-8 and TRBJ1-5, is EAGVTQSPTHLIKTRGQQATLRCSPISGHTSVYWYQQALGLGLQFLLWYDEGEERNRGNFPPRFSGRQFPNYSSELNVNALELEDSALYLCASTIWEGHQPQHFGDGTRLSIL.

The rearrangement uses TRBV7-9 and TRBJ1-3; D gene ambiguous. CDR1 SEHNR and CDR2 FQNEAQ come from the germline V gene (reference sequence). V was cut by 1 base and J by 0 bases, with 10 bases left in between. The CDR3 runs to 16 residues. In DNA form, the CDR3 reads TGTGCCAGCAGCTTAGGCGGGTTCAGCTCTGGAAACACCATATATTTT. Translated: CASSLGGFSSGNTIYF.

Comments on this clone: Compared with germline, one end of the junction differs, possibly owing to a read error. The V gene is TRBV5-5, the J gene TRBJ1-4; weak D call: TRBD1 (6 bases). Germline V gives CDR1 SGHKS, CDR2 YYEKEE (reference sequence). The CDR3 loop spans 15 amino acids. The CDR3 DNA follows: TGTGCCAGCAACTTGAATGCAGGGGCTAATGAAAAACTGTTTTTT. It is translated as CASNLNAGANEKLFF.

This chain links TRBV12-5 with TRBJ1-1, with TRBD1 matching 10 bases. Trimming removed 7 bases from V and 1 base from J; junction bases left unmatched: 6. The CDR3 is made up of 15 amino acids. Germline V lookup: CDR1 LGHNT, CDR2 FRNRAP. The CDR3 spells CASAGGTGANTEAFF. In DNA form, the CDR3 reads TGTGCTAGTGCCGGCGGGACAGGGGCGAACACTGAAGCTTTCTTT.

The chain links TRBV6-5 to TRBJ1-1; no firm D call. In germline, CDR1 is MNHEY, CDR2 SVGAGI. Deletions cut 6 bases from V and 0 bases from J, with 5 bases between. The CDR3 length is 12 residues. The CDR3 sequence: CASRTLNTEAFF. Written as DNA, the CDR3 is TGTGCCAGCAGGACCCTGAACACTGAAGCTTTCTTT.

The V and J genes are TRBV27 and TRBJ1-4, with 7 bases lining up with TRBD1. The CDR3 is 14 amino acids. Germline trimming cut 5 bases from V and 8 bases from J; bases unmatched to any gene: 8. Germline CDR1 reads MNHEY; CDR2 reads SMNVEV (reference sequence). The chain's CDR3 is CASSLTGREEKLFF. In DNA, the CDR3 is TGTGCCAGCAGTCTGACAGGGCGAGAGGAAAAACTGTTTTTT.